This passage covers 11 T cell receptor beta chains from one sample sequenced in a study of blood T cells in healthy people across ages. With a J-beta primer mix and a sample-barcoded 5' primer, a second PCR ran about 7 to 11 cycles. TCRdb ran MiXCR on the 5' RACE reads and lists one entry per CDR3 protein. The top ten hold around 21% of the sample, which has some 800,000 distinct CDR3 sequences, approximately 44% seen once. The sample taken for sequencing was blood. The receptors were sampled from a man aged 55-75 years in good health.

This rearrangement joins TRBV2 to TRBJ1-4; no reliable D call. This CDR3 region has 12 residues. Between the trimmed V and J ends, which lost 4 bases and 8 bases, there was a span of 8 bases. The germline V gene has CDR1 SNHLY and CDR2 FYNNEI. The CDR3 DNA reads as TGTGCCAGCAGTGCTGGGGAGGAAAAACTGTTTTTT. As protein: CASSAGEEKLFF.

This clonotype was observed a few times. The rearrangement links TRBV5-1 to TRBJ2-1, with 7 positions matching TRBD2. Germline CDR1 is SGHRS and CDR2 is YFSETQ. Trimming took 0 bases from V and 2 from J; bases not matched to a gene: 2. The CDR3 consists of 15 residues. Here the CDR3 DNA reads TGCGCCAGCAGCTTGGCTGCGGGGGCCTACAATGAGCAGTTCTTC. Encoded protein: CASSLAAGAYNEQFF.

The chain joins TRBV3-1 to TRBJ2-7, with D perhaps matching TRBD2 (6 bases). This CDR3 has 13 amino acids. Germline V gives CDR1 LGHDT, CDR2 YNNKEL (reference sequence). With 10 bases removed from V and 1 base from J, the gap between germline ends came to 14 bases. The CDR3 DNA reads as TGTGCCACCCGGAGCGGGTATTCCTACGAGCAGTACTTC. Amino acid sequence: CATRSGYSYEQYF.

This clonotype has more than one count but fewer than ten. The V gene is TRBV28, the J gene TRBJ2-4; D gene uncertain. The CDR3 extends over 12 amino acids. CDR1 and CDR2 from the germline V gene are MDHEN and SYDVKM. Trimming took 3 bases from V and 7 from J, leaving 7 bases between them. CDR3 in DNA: TGTGCCAGCAGTTTTTCCGGGAACATTCAGTACTTC. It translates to CASSFSGNIQYF.

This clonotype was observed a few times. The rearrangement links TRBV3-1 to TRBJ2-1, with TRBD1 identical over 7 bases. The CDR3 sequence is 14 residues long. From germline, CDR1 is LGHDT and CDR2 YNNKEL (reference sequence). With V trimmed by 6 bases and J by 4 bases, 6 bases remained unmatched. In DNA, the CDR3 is TGTGCCAGCAGGGCCGGGACAGCTTACAATGAGCAGTTCTTC. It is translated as CASRAGTAYNEQFF.

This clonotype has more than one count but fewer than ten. CDR3 in DNA: TGCAGCGTTGGACAGGCGGGGACTGAAGCTTTCTTT. Translated: CSVGQAGTEAFF. The chain joins TRBV29-1 to TRBJ1-1; TRBD1 might be the D (6 bases). Trimming took 4 bases from V and 5 from J, leaving 11 bases between them. There are 12 residues in the CDR3. The germline V gene encodes CDR1 SQVTM and CDR2 ANQGSEA.

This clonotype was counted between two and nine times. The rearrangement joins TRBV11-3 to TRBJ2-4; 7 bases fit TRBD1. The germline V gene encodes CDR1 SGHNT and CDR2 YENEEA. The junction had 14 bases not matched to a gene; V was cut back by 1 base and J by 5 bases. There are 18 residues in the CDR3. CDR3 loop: CASSLGPTPTGAQNIQYF. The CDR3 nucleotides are TGTGCCAGCAGCTTAGGGCCAACTCCTACAGGGGCCCAAAACATTCAGTACTTC. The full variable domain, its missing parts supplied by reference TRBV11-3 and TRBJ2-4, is EAGVVQSPRYKIIEKKQPVAFWCNPISGHNTLYWYLQNLGQGPELLIRYENEEAVDDSQLPKDRFSAERLKGVDSTLKIQPAELGDSAVYLCASSLGPTPTGAQNIQYFGAGTRLSVL.

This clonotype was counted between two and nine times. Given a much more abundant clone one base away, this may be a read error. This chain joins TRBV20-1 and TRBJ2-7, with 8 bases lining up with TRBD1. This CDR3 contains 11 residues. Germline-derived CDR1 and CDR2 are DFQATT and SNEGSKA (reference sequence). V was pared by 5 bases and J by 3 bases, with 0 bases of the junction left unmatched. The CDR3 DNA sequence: TGCAGTGCTGGACAGGGCTACGAGCAGTACTTC. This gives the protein CSAGQGYEQYF.

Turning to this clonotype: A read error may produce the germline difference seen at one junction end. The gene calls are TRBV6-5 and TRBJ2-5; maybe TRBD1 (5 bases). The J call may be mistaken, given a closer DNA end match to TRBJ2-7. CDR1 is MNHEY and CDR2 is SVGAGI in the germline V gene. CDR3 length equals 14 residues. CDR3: CASSDSIARDEQYF. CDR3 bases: TGTGCCAGCAGTGACTCGATAGCCAGGGACGAGCAGTACTTC.

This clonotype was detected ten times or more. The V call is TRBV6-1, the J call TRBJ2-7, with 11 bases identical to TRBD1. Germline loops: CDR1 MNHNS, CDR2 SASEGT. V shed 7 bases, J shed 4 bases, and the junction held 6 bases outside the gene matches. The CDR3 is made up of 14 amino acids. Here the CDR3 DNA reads TGTGCCAGCATTCTGGGACAGGGGGATTACGAGCAGTACTTC. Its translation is CASILGQGDYEQYF.

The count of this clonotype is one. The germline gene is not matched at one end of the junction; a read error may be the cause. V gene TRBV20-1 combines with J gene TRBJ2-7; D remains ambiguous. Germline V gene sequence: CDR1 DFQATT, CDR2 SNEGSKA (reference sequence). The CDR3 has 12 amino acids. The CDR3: CRARILVHEQYF. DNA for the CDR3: TGCAGGGCTAGAATCCTAGTCCACGAGCAGTACTTC.